These 18 T cell receptor beta chains came from one sample sequenced in a study of beta chain features in type 1 diabetes. Sequencing targeted expressed TCRB transcripts, as all isolated RNA had been reverse transcribed. Clones were read by immunoSEQ multiplex PCR, and TCRdb kept only the in-frame ones, dropping some. In the table there are roughly 350,000 clones, approximately 10% of which are singletons. Sequenced input: naive CD4+ T cells from blood. All receptors come from a woman in her 30s in good health.

This clone was seen a handful of times. This chain uses TRBV18 with TRBJ2-7; TRBD1 aligns across 10 bases. V lost 0 bases, J lost 2 bases, and 7 bases stayed unmatched. CDR3 length equals 17 residues. Germline V lookup: CDR1 KGHSH, CDR2 LQKENI. DNA of the CDR3: TGTGCCAGCTCACCACCCTTGGGACAGGGGTTCCCCTACGAGCAGTACTTC. Protein product: CASSPPLGQGFPYEQYF.

This clone was counted a few times. J is TRBJ2-3 and V is TRBV5-4; TRBD1 matches 8 bases. The CDR3 runs 15 residues. Losses at the gene ends were 3 bases for V and 4 bases for J; bases not matched to a gene: 7. Germline V CDR1 and CDR2: SGHNT, YYREEE (reference sequence). The CDR3 loop is CASSSPQGAADTQYF. The CDR3 coding sequence is TGTGCCAGCAGCTCCCCGCAGGGGGCAGCAGATACGCAGTATTTT.

This clone was seen only a few times. This rearrangement joins TRBV4-3 to TRBJ2-3; 8 bases are a match to TRBD1. V shed 3 bases, J shed 7 bases, and the junction held 9 bases outside the gene matches. The CDR3 runs 15 residues. The V gene's germline CDR1 is LGHNA and CDR2 YSLEER. CDR3 amino acids: CASSQTSGGGNTQYF. The CDR3 region has the DNA TGCGCCAGCAGCCAGACCTCAGGGGGCGGGAATACGCAGTATTTT.

The J gene is TRBJ1-5, the V gene TRBV30; D is possibly TRBD1 (5 bases). The CDR3 loop spans 14 amino acids. Trimming shortened V by 1 base and J by 0 bases, and 7 bases separated the two germline ends. Germline CDR1 and CDR2: GTSNPN and SVGIG (reference sequence). CDR3 coding DNA: TGTGCCTGGAGTGCAGGGCGTAGCAATCAGCCCCAGCATTTT. The encoded protein is CAWSAGRSNQPQHF.

In its sample, this clone was seen a few times. For the CDR3, the DNA is TGTGCCAGCAGTACCCTTTTACAGTCTGCTCCGTACTTC. Protein sequence: CASSTLLQSAPYF. The chain carries TRBV2 and TRBJ2-7; no definite D call. Trimming left V 5 bases short and J 12 bases short, with 20 bases between. Germline loops: CDR1 SNHLY, CDR2 FYNNEI. There are 13 residues in the CDR3. Combining the CDR3 with reference TRBV2 and TRBJ2-7 gives the whole variable domain EPEVTQTPSHQVTQMGQEVILRCVPISNHLYFYWYRQILGQKVEFLVSFYNNEISEKSEIFDDQFSVERPDGSNFTLKIRSTKLEDSAMYFCASSTLLQSAPYFGPGTRLTVT.

The CDR3 DNA follows: TGTGCCAGCAGCCTTAGCGGAACGCTCCAAGAGACCCAGTACTTC. It codes for CASSLSGTLQETQYF. The chain links TRBV7-9 to TRBJ2-5; D possibly corresponds to TRBD2 (6 bases). Trimming left V 5 bases short and J 1 base short, with 14 bases between. Germline CDR1 reads SEHNR; CDR2 reads FQNEAQ (reference sequence). The length of the CDR3 is 15 residues.

Only a few counts were recorded for this clone. The gene calls are TRBV7-9 and TRBJ2-3, with 7 bases that match TRBD2. Losses at the gene ends were 2 bases for V and 2 bases for J; bases not matched to a gene: 7. This CDR3 contains 16 residues. Germline V gene lookup returns CDR1 SEHNR and CDR2 FQNEAQ (reference sequence). CDR3 DNA: TGTGCCAGCAGCTTACGTGCTAGCGGATACACAGATACGCAGTATTTT. It encodes CASSLRASGYTDTQYF.

This chain joins TRBV5-1 and TRBJ2-3; 13 positions match TRBD2. Germline V CDR1 and CDR2: SGHRS, YFSETQ. V lost 5 bases and J lost 8; bases outside the gene matches: 11. This CDR3 region has 16 residues. The CDR3 DNA reads as TGCGCCAGCAGGTTACTAGCGGGAGGGCCCGTCGTTACGCAGTATTTT. It translates to CASRLLAGGPVVTQYF.

The chain links TRBV28 to TRBJ2-1, with 8 bases identical to TRBD2. The V gene end was trimmed by 4 bases and the J gene end by 5 bases; junction bases not matched to a gene: 10. CDR1 and CDR2 from the germline V gene are MDHEN and SYDVKM. The CDR3 has 16 residues. As DNA, the CDR3 is TGTGCCAGCAGTTCTCCAACTAGCGGAACCCACAATGAGCAGTTCTTC. Translated, it gives CASSSPTSGTHNEQFF.

A few counts support this clone. This chain uses TRBV18 with TRBJ1-4; tentative D call: TRBD1 (5 bases). The V end was cut by 6 bases, the J end by 3 bases, with 17 bases between. CDR1 and CDR2 from the germline V gene are KGHSH and LQKENI. This CDR3 is 16 amino acids long. The CDR3 spells CASSSNTGGSNEKLFF. The CDR3 DNA reads as TGTGCCAGCTCTTCCAATACCGGGGGATCTAATGAAAAACTGTTTTTT.

This clone turned up a few times. The rearrangement links TRBV7-2 to TRBJ1-2; 7 nucleotides agree with TRBD1. V was clipped by 2 bases and J by 3 bases; unmatched bases: 3. Germline V CDR1 and CDR2: SGHTA, FQGNSA. The length of the CDR3 is 14 residues. CDR3 protein: CASSLPTGDYGYTF. The CDR3 DNA follows: TGTGCCAGCAGCTTACCAACAGGGGACTATGGCTACACCTTC.

This chain uses TRBV9 with TRBJ2-7; 9 nucleotides agree with TRBD2. V dropped 3 bases and J dropped 6; count of bases not matched to a gene: 10. From germline, CDR1 is SGDLS and CDR2 YYNGEE. The length of the CDR3 is 15 residues. CDR3 amino acids: CASSATASGMGEQYF. CDR3 DNA sequence: TGTGCCAGCAGCGCAACCGCTAGCGGGATGGGCGAGCAGTACTTC.

This clone was seen only a few times. The rearrangement joins TRBV30 to TRBJ2-7, with 12 bases matching TRBD1. Germline loops: CDR1 GTSNPN, CDR2 SVGIG (reference sequence). The CDR3 spans 11 residues. The CDR3 here is CGLGQGAEQYF. The CDR3 region has the DNA TGTGGATTGGGACAGGGGGCCGAGCAGTACTTC. The whole variable domain, filled in from reference TRBV30 and TRBJ2-7, reads SQTIHQWPATLVQPVGSPLSLECTVEGTSNPNLYWYRQAAGRGLQLLFYSVGIGQISSEVPQNLSASRPQDRQFILSSKKLLLSDSGFYLCGLGQGAEQYFGPGTRLTVT.

This clone has just a few counts. This chain uses TRBV7-9 with TRBJ2-1; TRBD2 agrees at 9 bases. The CDR3 runs to 16 residues. CDR1 SEHNR and CDR2 FQNEAQ come from the germline V gene (reference sequence). With 1 base clipped from V and 6 bases from J, the junction kept 7 bases outside the gene matches. The CDR3 nucleotides are TGTGCCAGCAGCTTAGAGGGCGGGAGGGGCCCCAATGAGCAGTTCTTC. Translating gives CASSLEGGRGPNEQFF.

The chain recombines TRBV4-2 with TRBJ2-3; the D gene is possibly TRBD1 (5 bases). V lost 6 bases and J lost 4, with 14 bases in between. The CDR3 contains 14 residues. Germline V lookup: CDR1 LGHNA, CDR2 YNFKEQ. The CDR3 here is CASSDTGRADTQYF. In DNA, the CDR3 is TGTGCCAGCAGTGATACAGGACGAGCAGATACGCAGTATTTT.

This chain uses TRBV7-2 with TRBJ1-1; D is perhaps TRBD1 (5 bases). From germline, CDR1 is SGHTA and CDR2 FQGNSA. Trimming took off 3 bases at V and 2 bases at J, with 7 bases between the two ends. The CDR3 runs to 13 residues. The DNA for the CDR3 is TGTGCCAGCAGCTTGCAGGGAAACACTGAAGCTTTCTTT. It translates to CASSLQGNTEAFF.

This clone was observed a few times. The chain uses TRBV30 and TRBJ2-7; TRBD1 is a possible D gene (5 bases). Germline V gives CDR1 GTSNPN, CDR2 SVGIG (reference sequence). This CDR3 comprises 13 residues. V was clipped by 3 bases and J by 6 bases, with 15 bases between them. CDR3 protein: CAWRGQGFGEQYF. The CDR3 region has the DNA TGTGCCTGGAGGGGGCAGGGTTTTGGCGAGCAGTACTTC.

This clone came up a few times. The genes are TRBV5-1 and TRBJ2-5, with 7 bases lining up with TRBD1. Germline CDR1 SGHRS, CDR2 YFSETQ. The ends lost 5 bases at V and 3 bases at J; junction bases unmatched: 10. The CDR3 totals 15 residues. The CDR3 region has the DNA TGCGCCAGCAGATTTCCTACCGGGACAGAAGAGACCCAGTACTTC. Its translation is CASRFPTGTEETQYF.